These T cell receptor beta chains were read from a single sample in a study of cytomegalovirus exposure and HLA in healthy donors. TCRdb's copy holds only in-frame clones and misses some; the assay was immunoSEQ multiplex PCR. Altogether 200,000 to 250,000 clones are present, about 75% being singletons, with the ten largest covering less than 2%. Sequenced sample: PBMCs. All receptors come from a woman aged 25 to 39 in good health and CMV-seronegative. Both conserved end residues are part of each CDR3. Fields, in order: D gene, J gene, CDR3 length, V gene, CDR3 protein. D genes are given only for firm matches.

>-|TRBJ1-1|14|TRBV2
CASSVSRSQGEAFF
>-|TRBJ1-5|15|TRBV6-5
CASRSGAGPQQPQHF
>TRBD1|TRBJ1-2|14|TRBV10-3
CAISDDRANYGYTF
>-|TRBJ1-4|14|TRBV7-9
CASSLYLSHEKLFF
>TRBD2|TRBJ2-1|15|TRBV10-3
CAISEGTSRDNEQFF
>TRBD1|TRBJ2-2|16|TRBV15
CATSRGDRRATGELFF
>-|TRBJ1-2|12|TRBV4-1
CASSQRGYGYTF
>-|TRBJ2-6|16|TRBV28
CASSLPSGVGANVLTF
>-|TRBJ1-2|13|TRBV2
CASSGGIDTGYTF
>TRBD1|-|15|TRBV6-5
CASSGEDRGFYEQYF
>-|TRBJ1-4|14|TRBV2
CASSEGATNEKLFF
>TRBD1|TRBJ2-7|15|TRBV19
CASSQGQGGHYEQYF